The 5 T cell receptor beta chains below come from one sample, sequenced in a study of blood T cell repertoires in COVID-19. Assay used: immunoSEQ multiplex PCR; TCRdb lists only in-frame clones, some missing. The data contain 200,000 to 300,000 clones, around 83% of them singletons. The sequenced sample was peripheral blood. These receptors were obtained from a young woman with acute or convalescent COVID-19.

V gene TRBV5-4 combines with J gene TRBJ2-7; D is uncertain. The CDR3 covers 13 residues. V gave up 0 bases and J gave up 3 bases, with 7 bases separating them. Germline CDR1 SGHNT, CDR2 YYREEE (reference sequence). The CDR3 DNA reads as TGTGCCAGCAGCTTGGGACTGAACTACGAGCAGTACTTC. Its protein is CASSLGLNYEQYF.

The rearrangement links TRBV7-9 to TRBJ1-1; no definite D call. V shed 1 base and J shed 3 bases, with 9 bases lying between them. The CDR3 has 14 residues. CDR1 SEHNR and CDR2 FQNEAQ come from the germline V gene (reference sequence). The CDR3 sequence: CASSLEAGYTEAFF. The CDR3 DNA reads as TGTGCCAGCAGCTTAGAGGCAGGATACACTGAAGCTTTCTTT.

The chain recombines TRBV27 with TRBJ1-2; TRBD1 matches at 10 bases. J gave up 5 bases and V 4 bases, and 16 bases lay outside the gene matches. CDR1 MNHEY and CDR2 SMNVEV come from the germline V gene (reference sequence). The length of the CDR3 is 18 residues. CDR3 sequence (DNA): TGTGCCAGCAGTTATCACAACCCCGGACAGGGGGAGGTTTATGGCTACACCTTC. Amino acid sequence: CASSYHNPGQGEVYGYTF.

The chain joins TRBV6-6 to TRBJ1-1; the match to TRBD1 covers 7 bases. The CDR3 contains 14 residues. Germline CDR1 MNHNY, CDR2 SVGAGI (reference sequence). The ends lost 6 bases at V and 4 bases at J; junction bases unmatched: 8. The CDR3 loop is CASSLDTGATEAFF. CDR3 sequence (DNA): TGTGCCAGCAGCCTAGATACAGGGGCCACTGAAGCTTTCTTT.

This chain uses TRBV6-6 with TRBJ2-7; 13 bases are a match to TRBD2. Germline CDR1 and CDR2: MNHNY and SVGAGI (reference sequence). With V trimmed by 5 bases and J by 4 bases, 14 bases remained unmatched. The CDR3 runs to 18 residues. Here the CDR3 reads CASSPGLAGSARPYEQYF. The CDR3 nucleotides are TGTGCCAGCAGTCCGGGACTAGCGGGATCGGCGAGACCATACGAGCAGTACTTC.